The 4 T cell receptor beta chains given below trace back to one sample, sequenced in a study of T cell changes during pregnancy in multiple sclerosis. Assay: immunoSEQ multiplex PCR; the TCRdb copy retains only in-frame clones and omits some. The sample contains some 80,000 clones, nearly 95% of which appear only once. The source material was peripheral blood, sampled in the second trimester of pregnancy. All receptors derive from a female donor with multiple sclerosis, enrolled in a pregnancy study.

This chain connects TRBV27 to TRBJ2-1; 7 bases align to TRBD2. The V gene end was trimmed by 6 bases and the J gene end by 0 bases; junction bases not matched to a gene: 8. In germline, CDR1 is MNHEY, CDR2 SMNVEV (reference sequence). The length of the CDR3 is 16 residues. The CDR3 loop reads CASSSGGSLSYNEQFF. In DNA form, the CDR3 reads TGTGCCAGCAGCTCCGGCGGGAGTCTCTCCTACAATGAGCAGTTCTTC.

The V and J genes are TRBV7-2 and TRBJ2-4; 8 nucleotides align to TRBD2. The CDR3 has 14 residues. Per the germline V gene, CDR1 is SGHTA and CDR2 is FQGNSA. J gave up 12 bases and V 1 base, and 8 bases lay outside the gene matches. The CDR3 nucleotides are TGTGCCAGCAGCTTAGAGGGGTATAGCGGGACTCAGTACTTC. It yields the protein CASSLEGYSGTQYF.

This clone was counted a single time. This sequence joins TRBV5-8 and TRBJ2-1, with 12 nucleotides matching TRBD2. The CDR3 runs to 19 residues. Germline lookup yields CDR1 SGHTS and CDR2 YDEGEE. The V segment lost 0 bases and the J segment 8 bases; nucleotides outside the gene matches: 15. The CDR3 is CASSLVGPRLAGGPDEQFF. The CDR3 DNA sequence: TGTGCCAGCAGCTTGGTAGGCCCTAGGCTAGCGGGAGGGCCGGATGAGCAGTTCTTC. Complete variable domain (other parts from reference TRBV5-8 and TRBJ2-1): EAGVTQSPTHLIKTRGQQATLRCSPISGHTSVYWYQQALGLGLQFLLWYDEGEERNRGNFPPRFSGRQFPNYSSELNVNALELEDSALYLCASSLVGPRLAGGPDEQFFGPGTRLTVL.

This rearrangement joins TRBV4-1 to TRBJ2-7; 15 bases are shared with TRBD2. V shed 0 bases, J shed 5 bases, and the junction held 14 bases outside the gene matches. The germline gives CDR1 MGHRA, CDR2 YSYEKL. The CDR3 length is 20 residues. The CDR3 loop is CASSQESGLAGGILGDEQYF. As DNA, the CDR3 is TGCGCCAGCAGCCAAGAATCAGGACTAGCGGGAGGGATACTGGGGGACGAGCAGTACTTC.